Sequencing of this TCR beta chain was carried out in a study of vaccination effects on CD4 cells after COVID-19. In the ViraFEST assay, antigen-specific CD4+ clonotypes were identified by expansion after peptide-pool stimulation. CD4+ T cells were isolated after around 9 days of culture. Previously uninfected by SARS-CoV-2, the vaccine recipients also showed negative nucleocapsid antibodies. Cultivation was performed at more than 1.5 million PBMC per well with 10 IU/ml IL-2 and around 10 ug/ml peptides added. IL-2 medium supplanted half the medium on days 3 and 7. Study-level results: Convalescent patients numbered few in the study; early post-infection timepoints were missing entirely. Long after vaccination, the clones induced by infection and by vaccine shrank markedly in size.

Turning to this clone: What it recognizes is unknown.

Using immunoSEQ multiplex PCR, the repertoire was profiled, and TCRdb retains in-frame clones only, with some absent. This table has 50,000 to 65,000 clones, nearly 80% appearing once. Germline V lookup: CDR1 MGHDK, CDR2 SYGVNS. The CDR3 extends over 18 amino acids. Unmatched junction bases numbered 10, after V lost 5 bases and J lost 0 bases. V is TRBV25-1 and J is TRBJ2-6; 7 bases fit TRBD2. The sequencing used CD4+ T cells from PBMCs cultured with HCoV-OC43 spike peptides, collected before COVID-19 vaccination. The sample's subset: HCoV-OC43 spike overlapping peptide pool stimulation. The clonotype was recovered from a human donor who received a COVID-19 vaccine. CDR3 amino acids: CASSTWGGSASGANVLTF. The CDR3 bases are TGTGCCAGCAGTACCTGGGGGGGATCGGCCTCTGGGGCCAACGTCCTGACTTTC.